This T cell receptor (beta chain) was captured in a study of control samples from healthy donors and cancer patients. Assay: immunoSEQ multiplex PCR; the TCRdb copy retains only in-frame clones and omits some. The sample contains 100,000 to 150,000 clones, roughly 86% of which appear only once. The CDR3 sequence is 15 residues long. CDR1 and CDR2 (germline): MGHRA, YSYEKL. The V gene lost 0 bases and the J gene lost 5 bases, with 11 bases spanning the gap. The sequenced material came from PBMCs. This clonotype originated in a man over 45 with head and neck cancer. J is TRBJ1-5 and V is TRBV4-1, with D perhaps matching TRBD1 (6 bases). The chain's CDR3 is CASSQDSQGYQPQHF. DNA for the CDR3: TGCGCCAGCAGCCAAGATTCACAGGGTTATCAGCCCCAGCATTTT.